One sample yielded the 32 T cell receptor beta chains listed below, sequenced in a study of blood T cell repertoires in COVID-19 (dated by TCRdb to about 2020). Library creation used the immunoSEQ multiplex PCR assay. TCRdb carries this immuneACCESS record with in-frame sequences only. Its versions omit some clonotypes, under half of them owing to an unresolved V gene in the studies checked, with the rest unexplained. This sample lists about 15,000 clones; 85% to 90% were detected once. The ten most abundant clones make up roughly 2.8% of the sample. The specimen was peripheral blood. The receptors were gathered from a human donor in a cohort sampled during active COVID-19.

This sequence joins TRBV19 and TRBJ1-1, with D perhaps matching TRBD1 (6 bases). The CDR3 spans 13 residues. Germline loops: CDR1 LNHDA, CDR2 SQIVND (reference sequence). The germline V and J ends were trimmed by 3 bases and 10 bases, with 15 bases remaining between them. The CDR3 loop is CASSMGGARVAFF. CDR3 nucleotide sequence: TGTGCCAGTAGTATGGGGGGGGCCCGTGTAGCTTTCTTT.

This rearrangement joins TRBV7-2 to TRBJ1-5; no clear D gene. The CDR3 consists of 14 residues. Trimming left V 2 bases short and J 5 bases short, with 10 bases between. The germline gives CDR1 SGHTA, CDR2 FQGNSA. As DNA, the CDR3 is TGTGCCAGCAGCTTAAAACTAGGGTATCAGCCCCAGCATTTT. It translates to CASSLKLGYQPQHF. The whole variable domain, remainder taken from reference TRBV7-2 and TRBJ1-5, is GAGVSQSPSNKVTEKGKDVELRCDPISGHTALYWYRQSLGQGLEFLIYFQGNSAPDKSGLPSDRFSAERTGGSVSTLTIQRTQQEDSAVYLCASSLKLGYQPQHFGDGTRLSIL.

J is TRBJ2-7 and V is TRBV19; 7 bases are shared with TRBD1. The CDR3 is made up of 13 amino acids. The junction had 4 bases not matched to a gene; V was cut back by 5 bases and J by 3 bases. CDR1 and CDR2 (germline): LNHDA, SQIVND (reference sequence). The CDR3, as DNA: TGTGCCAGTAGTGGACAGGCGAACTACGAGCAGTACTTC. Protein sequence: CASSGQANYEQYF.

CDR3 region: CASTPLRAGNTIYF. Here the CDR3 DNA reads TGTGCCAGCACCCCACTCAGGGCTGGAAACACCATATATTTT. The J gene is TRBJ1-3, the V gene TRBV7-9; tentative D call: TRBD1 (5 bases). Germline assignment: CDR1 SEHNR and CDR2 FQNEAQ (reference sequence). The V end was cut by 7 bases, the J end by 2 bases, with 12 bases between. This CDR3 is built from 14 residues.

The chain links TRBV7-3 to TRBJ2-3; 7 bases map to TRBD2. From germline, CDR1 is SGHTA and CDR2 FQGTGA. Losses at the gene ends were 6 bases for V and 0 bases for J; bases not matched to a gene: 6. The CDR3 loop spans 15 amino acids. CDR3 bases: TGTGCCAGCAGTATATCGGGGGGTAGCACAGATACGCAGTATTTT. This gives the protein CASSISGGSTDTQYF. Together with reference TRBV7-3 and TRBJ2-3, the CDR3 gives the full variable domain: GAGVSQTPSNKVTEKGKYVELRCDPISGHTALYWYRQSLGQGPEFLIYFQGTGAADDSGLPNDRFFAVRPEGSVSTLKIQRTERGDSAVYLCASSISGGSTDTQYFGPGTRLTVL.

The chain couples TRBV18 to TRBJ1-5; 9 nucleotides match TRBD1. CDR1 and CDR2 from the germline V gene are KGHSH and LQKENI. This CDR3 region has 15 residues. V was pared by 4 bases and J by 5 bases, with 6 bases of the junction left unmatched. The CDR3 nucleotides are TGTGCCAGCTCACTAACAGGGGGCGAAGATCAGCCCCAGCATTTT. Translated, it gives CASSLTGGEDQPQHF. The full variable domain, completed using reference TRBV18 and TRBJ1-5, is NAGVMQNPRHLVRRRGQEARLRCSPMKGHSHVYWYRQLPEEGLKFMVYLQKENIIDESGMPKERFSAEFPKEGPSILRIQQVVRGDSAAYFCASSLTGGEDQPQHFGDGTRLSIL.

The chain employs TRBV19 and TRBJ2-3; 8 positions match TRBD2. Germline-derived CDR1 and CDR2 are LNHDA and SQIVND (reference sequence). This CDR3 spans 15 amino acids. The trim removed 6 bases at V and 4 bases at J, leaving 9 bases unmatched. The CDR3 region has the DNA TGTGCCAGTAGGGGGTTAGCGGGATACCCAGATACGCAGTATTTT. It specifies CASRGLAGYPDTQYF.

This clone was recorded a few times. The chain uses TRBV2 and TRBJ1-2; unclear D gene. Trimming shortened V by 3 bases and J by 8 bases, and 22 bases separated the two germline ends. There are 16 residues in the CDR3. Germline CDR1 and CDR2: SNHLY and FYNNEI. The CDR3 loop is CASSDNSGLLSGGYTF. The DNA of the CDR3 is TGTGCCAGCAGTGACAATAGCGGACTCCTTAGTGGAGGCTACACCTTC.

The chain uses TRBV11-2 and TRBJ1-4; 7 nucleotides line up with TRBD1. There are 14 residues in the CDR3. V lost 7 bases to trimming and J lost 3 bases; unmatched junction nucleotides: 5. CDR1 and CDR2 from the germline V gene are SGHAT and FQNNGV. CDR3 in amino acids: CASTKGAANEKLFF. CDR3 DNA: TGTGCCAGCACCAAGGGGGCGGCTAATGAAAAACTGTTTTTT.

This clone was detected once. This chain links TRBV2 with TRBJ1-6, with 7 bases lining up with TRBD1. The CDR3 is 15 residues long. Germline V gene data show CDR1 as SNHLY and CDR2 as FYNNEI. Trimming at V came to 6 bases and at J to 7 bases, leaving 9 bases not matched to a gene. CDR3 nucleotide sequence: TGTGCCAGCAGCTCCCGGAGGGGGCCCAATTCACCCCTCCACTTT. Translation gives CASSSRRGPNSPLHF.

J is TRBJ1-1 and V is TRBV28; tentatively, D is TRBD1 (5 bases). The CDR3 has 12 amino acids. V was pared by 4 bases and J by 2 bases, with 5 bases between. CDR1 and CDR2 from the germline V gene are MDHEN and SYDVKM. The CDR3 loop reads CASSWGNTEAFF. CDR3 in DNA: TGTGCCAGCAGTTGGGGCAACACTGAAGCTTTCTTT.

The J gene is TRBJ1-1, the V gene TRBV5-1; a weak D match, TRBD1 (6 bases). In germline, CDR1 is SGHRS, CDR2 YFSETQ. There are 15 residues in the CDR3. Between the trimmed V and J ends, which lost 5 bases and 1 base, there was a span of 15 bases. DNA of the CDR3: TGCGCCAGCAGTATTACAGGGCTGGGGAACACTGAAGCTTTCTTT. Its protein is CASSITGLGNTEAFF. Looking up the rest from reference TRBV5-1 and TRBJ1-1 gives the full variable domain: KAGVTQTPRYLIKTRGQQVTLSCSPISGHRSVSWYQQTPGQGLQFLFEYFSETQRNKGNFPGRFSGRQFSNSRSEMNVSTLELGDSALYLCASSITGLGNTEAFFGQGTRLTVV.

This sequence joins TRBV2 and TRBJ2-2; 10 bases are a match to TRBD1. Losses at the gene ends were 6 bases for V and 4 bases for J; bases not matched to a gene: 5. The germline V gene has CDR1 SNHLY and CDR2 FYNNEI. The CDR3 is 15 residues long. The CDR3 sequence: CASRARTGGTGELFF. As DNA, the CDR3 is TGTGCCAGCAGGGCTCGGACAGGGGGCACCGGGGAGCTGTTTTTT.

V and J are TRBV5-1 and TRBJ1-5; 7 bases agree with TRBD1. This CDR3 spans 14 amino acids. J gave up 5 bases and V 1 base, and 3 bases lay outside the gene matches. The germline V gene has CDR1 SGHRS and CDR2 YFSETQ. The CDR3 coding sequence is TGCGCCAGCAGCTTGACAGGGGCGGATCAGCCCCAGCATTTT. Translated, it gives CASSLTGADQPQHF.

Written as DNA, the CDR3 is TGCGCCAGCAGCTTCAAAGAGACCCAGTACTTC. Its protein is CASSFKETQYF. The rearrangement uses TRBV5-1 and TRBJ2-5; no clear D. CDR1 SGHRS and CDR2 YFSETQ come from the germline V gene. The CDR3 length is 11 residues. V gave up 2 bases and J gave up 3 bases, with 2 bases separating them.

This clone was counted a few times. Here the CDR3 reads CASSPGQGVYEQYF. The CDR3 region has the DNA TGTGCCAGCAGTCCGGGACAGGGAGTGTACGAGCAGTACTTC. This rearrangement joins TRBV6-6 to TRBJ2-7, with 9 bases matching TRBD1. This CDR3 is built from 14 residues. From germline, CDR1 is MNHNY and CDR2 SVGAGI (reference sequence). Trimming removed 5 bases from V and 4 bases from J; junction bases left unmatched: 6.

The chain joins TRBV11-3 to TRBJ2-1, with TRBD2 matching 13 bases. Germline loops: CDR1 SGHNT, CDR2 YENEEA. The CDR3 runs to 16 residues. V shed 5 bases and J 8 bases; nucleotides not matched to a gene: 9. Written as DNA, the CDR3 is TGTGCCAGCAGCCGGGGGGGGACTAGCGGGGACCATGAGCAGTTCTTC. Its protein product is CASSRGGTSGDHEQFF.

V gene TRBV7-3 combines with J gene TRBJ2-5, with 8 bases fitting TRBD2. The length of the CDR3 is 17 residues. CDR1 is SGHTA and CDR2 is FQGTGA in the germline V gene. V lost 5 bases to trimming and J lost 1 base; unmatched junction nucleotides: 12. For the CDR3, the DNA is TGTGCCAGCAGCCTCCTCGGGAGGGGGGCCGTCCAAGAGACCCAGTACTTC. Residues: CASSLLGRGAVQETQYF.

The chain joins TRBV7-2 to TRBJ2-7; TRBD2 aligns across 10 bases. Germline V gene data show CDR1 as SGHTA and CDR2 as FQGNSA. With 5 bases clipped from V and 3 bases from J, the junction kept 10 bases outside the gene matches. The length of the CDR3 is 16 residues. The CDR3 sequence is CASSPLSGRTNYEQYF. The CDR3 DNA reads as TGTGCCAGCAGCCCCCTTAGCGGGAGGACAAACTACGAGCAGTACTTC.

The chain couples TRBV3-1 (or the pseudogene TRBV3-2) to TRBJ2-5, with D tentatively TRBD2 (5 bases). Trimming cost V 4 bases and J 7 bases, with 13 bases left between them. Germline-derived CDR1 and CDR2 are LGHDT and YNNKEL (reference sequence). The CDR3 consists of 13 residues. This CDR3 reads CASSRGSEGTQYF. DNA of the CDR3: TGTGCCAGCAGCCGAGGGTCAGAAGGGACCCAGTACTTC.

The chain is built from TRBV30 and TRBJ1-6, with 10 nucleotides matching TRBD1. After removal of 4 bases from V and 9 bases from J, the junction contained 9 bases not matched to a gene. This CDR3 region has 15 residues. Germline CDR1 reads GTSNPN; CDR2 reads SVGIG (reference sequence). The CDR3 spells CAWMGQGIRGSPLHF. CDR3 DNA: TGTGCCTGGATGGGACAGGGGATTAGGGGTTCACCCCTCCACTTT.

This sequence joins TRBV23-1 and TRBJ1-5; TRBD1 matches at 7 bases. TRBV23-1 is flagged as an ORF with uncertain function. Trimming took 2 bases from V and 7 from J; bases not matched to a gene: 14. CDR3 length: 17 amino acids. CDR3 sequence: CASSQTRKDRARQPQHF. CDR3 nucleotide sequence: TGCGCCAGCAGTCAAACACGGAAAGACAGGGCAAGACAGCCCCAGCATTTT.

The chain couples TRBV15 to TRBJ2-5; weak D call: TRBD2 (5 bases). The germline V gene has CDR1 LNHNV and CDR2 YYDKDF (reference sequence). This CDR3 comprises 13 residues. The germline V and J ends were trimmed by 1 base and 4 bases, with 7 bases remaining between them. The CDR3 is CATSRAGLETQYF. CDR3 DNA: TGTGCCACCAGCAGAGCGGGGTTAGAGACCCAGTACTTC.

The chain uses TRBV27 and TRBJ1-2; D perhaps matches TRBD1 (6 bases). CDR1 MNHEY and CDR2 SMNVEV come from the germline V gene (reference sequence). This CDR3 has 14 amino acids. Trimming took 0 bases from V and 3 from J, leaving 8 bases between them. The CDR3 DNA follows: TGTGCCAGCAGTTTATCGCCAGGGGACTATGGCTACACCTTC. Amino acids: CASSLSPGDYGYTF.

This chain connects TRBV9 to TRBJ2-2; weak D call: TRBD2 (6 bases). Trimming took 3 bases from V and 2 from J, leaving 11 bases between them. The CDR3 runs to 15 residues. The germline gives CDR1 SGDLS, CDR2 YYNGEE. The CDR3 region is CASSAGLSNTGELFF. CDR3 bases: TGTGCCAGCAGCGCCGGACTATCCAACACCGGGGAGCTGTTTTTT.

The chain joins TRBV15 to TRBJ2-2, with 10 bases identical to TRBD2. The CDR3 loop spans 16 amino acids. Unmatched junction bases numbered 1, after V lost 0 bases and J lost 3 bases. Germline CDR1 reads LNHNV; CDR2 reads YYDKDF (reference sequence). The CDR3 nucleotides read TGTGCCACCAGCAGAGATCTAGCGGGAGACACCGGGGAGCTGTTTTTT. Translating it yields CATSRDLAGDTGELFF.

The gene calls are TRBV1 and TRBJ2-3; the table assigns TRBD2, which was not confirmed against the DNA. TRBV1 is classified as a pseudogene. This CDR3 has 17 residues. The CDR3 sequence: CTSSQDHSGRAPDTQYF. The CDR3 DNA reads as TGCACCAGCAGCCAAGACCATAGCGGGAGGGCCCCAGATACGCAGTATTTT.

The chain employs TRBV19 and TRBJ2-1, with 8 positions matching TRBD2. Looked up from germline, CDR1 is LNHDA and CDR2 is SQIVND (reference sequence). The trim removed 7 bases at V and 6 bases at J, leaving 5 bases unmatched. This CDR3 has 13 amino acids. CDR3 nucleotide sequence: TGTGCCAGTAAACTCGGGACTAGCAATGAGCAGTTCTTC. This encodes CASKLGTSNEQFF.

The chain has TRBV28 and TRBJ1-2; TRBD1 aligns across 8 bases. V lost 0 bases, J lost 8 bases, and 8 bases stayed unmatched. Germline CDR1 and CDR2: MDHEN and SYDVKM. The CDR3 consists of 15 residues. Here the CDR3 DNA reads TGTGCCAGCAGTTTATGGGCAGGGGGCTCGAGAGGCTACACCTTC. This translates into CASSLWAGGSRGYTF.

This clone occurred once. This chain joins TRBV7-6 and TRBJ2-5, with 8 bases lining up with TRBD2. Germline CDR1 reads SGHVS; CDR2 reads FNYEAQ. This CDR3 is 17 amino acids long. The ends lost 4 bases at V and 1 base at J; junction bases unmatched: 11. The CDR3: CASSSSPLAGPQETQYF. The CDR3, as DNA: TGTGCCAGCAGCTCCTCCCCGTTAGCGGGGCCCCAAGAGACCCAGTACTTC.

The V call is TRBV5-1, the J call TRBJ1-2; the D gene is possibly TRBD1 (5 bases). V was clipped by 1 base and J by 8 bases, with 15 bases between them. CDR1 SGHRS and CDR2 YFSETQ come from the germline V gene. The CDR3 contains 14 residues. The DNA for the CDR3 is TGCGCCAGCAGCTTGTACCAGGGTTCCTGGGGCTACACCTTC. Protein sequence: CASSLYQGSWGYTF.

The chain combines TRBV10-3 with TRBJ2-7; D might be TRBD1 (5 bases). The germline gives CDR1 ENHRY, CDR2 SYGVKD. Trimming pared 0 bases from V and 6 bases from J, leaving 9 bases between. The CDR3 is made up of 13 amino acids. The CDR3 loop is CAISESSDTEQYF. CDR3 sequence (DNA): TGTGCCATCAGTGAGTCTTCGGACACCGAGCAGTACTTC.